The 21 T cell receptor beta chains in this list originate from one sample, sequenced in a study of cytomegalovirus exposure and HLA in healthy donors (TCRdb year 2017). Library preparation used the immunoSEQ multiplex PCR assay. For the multiplex PCR, a mixture combining 60 forward primers for TCR Vbeta segments and 13 reverse primers for TCR Jbeta segments was used. TCRdb re-hosts the immuneACCESS table, in-frame sequences only. Its copies lack some clones; in the studies checked, an unresolved V gene accounts for under half of them, and the cause for the rest is not known. Across this sample there are approximately 100,000 clones, with 60% to 85% seen only once. Of the sample, less than 15% is held by the ten largest clones. Sequenced input: PBMCs. Source of these receptors: a woman in her 40s in good health and CMV-seropositive.

The chain links TRBV29-1 to TRBJ1-1, with unresolved D. The CDR3 runs to 12 residues. CDR1 and CDR2 from the germline V gene are SQVTM and ANQGSEA. V lost 4 bases, J lost 3 bases, and 9 bases lay in between. In DNA form, the CDR3 reads TGCAGCGTTGTGGGTGGGCACACTGAAGCTTTCTTT. It specifies CSVVGGHTEAFF.

This clone was picked up one time. The chain is built from TRBV30 and TRBJ2-7, with 8 bases identical to TRBD1. Unmatched junction bases numbered 8, after V lost 4 bases and J lost 3 bases. Germline V gene data show CDR1 as GTSNPN and CDR2 as SVGIG (reference sequence). CDR3 size: 14 residues. The CDR3 loop is CAWKPYTGGYEQYF. The CDR3 nucleotides are TGTGCCTGGAAGCCCTACACAGGGGGCTACGAGCAGTACTTC.

A note on this clone: Germline is not matched at one junction end, which may reflect a read error. The CDR3, as DNA: TGTGCCAGCAGCGAAGGACTCCTAAACACTGAAGCTTTCTTT. Protein: CASSEGLLNTEAFF. The chain carries TRBV2 and TRBJ1-1; no clear D. Germline CDR1 SNHLY, CDR2 FYNNEI. The CDR3 length is 14 residues.

This chain uses TRBV6-1 with TRBJ1-2; no reliable D call. Trimming took off 1 base at V and 4 bases at J, with 7 bases between the two ends. In germline, CDR1 is MNHNS, CDR2 SASEGT. This CDR3 is built from 13 residues. The CDR3, as DNA: TGTGCCAGCAGTGAAGGTAGTCGCTATGGCTACACCTTC. As protein: CASSEGSRYGYTF.

The table lists this clone with a few counts. This sequence joins TRBV6-5 and TRBJ2-5; TRBD2 matches at 7 bases. The CDR3 is made up of 16 amino acids. The junction had 10 bases not matched to a gene; V was cut back by 2 bases and J by 4 bases. CDR1 and CDR2 (germline): MNHEY, SVGAGI. CDR3: CASSYNQGSGAETQYF. The CDR3 region has the DNA TGTGCCAGCAGTTACAATCAGGGAAGCGGGGCAGAGACCCAGTACTTC.

CDR3: CASSLGGGGASYNEQFF. CDR3 coding DNA: TGTGCCAGCAGCTTAGGAGGCGGGGGGGCCTCCTACAATGAGCAGTTCTTC. This chain links TRBV11-3 with TRBJ2-1; TRBD2 matches at 9 bases. The ends lost 1 base at V and 0 bases at J; junction bases unmatched: 4. The CDR3 spans 17 residues. Germline CDR1 is SGHNT and CDR2 is YENEEA. Full variable domain (remainder filled in from reference TRBV11-3 and TRBJ2-1): EAGVVQSPRYKIIEKKQPVAFWCNPISGHNTLYWYLQNLGQGPELLIRYENEEAVDDSQLPKDRFSAERLKGVDSTLKIQPAELGDSAVYLCASSLGGGGASYNEQFFGPGTRLTVL.

The chain has TRBV5-1 and TRBJ2-3; 11 bases are shared with TRBD2. This CDR3 region has 17 residues. The V gene end was trimmed by 4 bases and the J gene end by 0 bases; junction bases not matched to a gene: 7. Germline lookup yields CDR1 SGHRS and CDR2 YFSETQ. CDR3 protein: CASSTILAGGSTDTQYF. The CDR3 region has the DNA TGCGCCAGCAGCACAATTTTAGCGGGGGGGAGCACAGATACGCAGTATTTT.

The V and J genes are TRBV2 and TRBJ1-2; D is undetermined. The CDR3 is made up of 14 amino acids. With 0 bases removed from V and 4 bases from J, the gap between germline ends came to 9 bases. Germline CDR1 is SNHLY and CDR2 is FYNNEI. The CDR3 nucleotides read TGTGCCAGCAGTGAAGCAGCGCCGTCCTATGGCTACACCTTC. Translation gives CASSEAAPSYGYTF.

The V call is TRBV6-5, the J call TRBJ2-5; 7 nucleotides match TRBD1. Per the germline V gene, CDR1 is MNHEY and CDR2 is SVGAGI. The CDR3 has 12 residues. Trimming took 6 bases from V and 5 from J; bases not matched to a gene: 3. The CDR3 DNA sequence: TGTGCCAGCAGACAACAGGGGGAGACCCAGTACTTC. Amino acid sequence: CASRQQGETQYF.

V gene TRBV19 combines with J gene TRBJ2-2, with 10 nucleotides matching TRBD1. Losses at the gene ends were 5 bases for V and 6 bases for J; bases not matched to a gene: 0. CDR3 size: 13 residues. Looked up from germline, CDR1 is LNHDA and CDR2 is SQIVND (reference sequence). The CDR3 nucleotides read TGTGCCAGTAGTGGACAGGGGGCCGGGGAGCTGTTTTTT. Its protein product is CASSGQGAGELFF.

The rearrangement links TRBV6-1 to TRBJ2-1, with 11 bases aligning to TRBD2. This CDR3 comprises 19 residues. Losses at the gene ends were 2 bases for V and 7 bases for J; bases not matched to a gene: 16. The germline gives CDR1 MNHNS, CDR2 SASEGT. CDR3 nucleotides: TGTGCCAGCAGTGAACGTTGGGAACTAGCGGGGGAAAGGAGAAATGAGCAGTTCTTC. As protein: CASSERWELAGERRNEQFF.

This clone appeared a few times. The CDR3 loop is CASRFLVPGELFF. The CDR3 region has the DNA TGTGCCAGCAGATTTTTAGTTCCCGGGGAGCTGTTTTTT. The V call is TRBV27, the J call TRBJ2-2, with no clear D. Germline-derived CDR1 and CDR2 are MNHEY and SMNVEV (reference sequence). Trimming removed 6 bases at V and 6 bases at J, with 11 bases between. CDR3 size: 13 residues.

V is TRBV4-1 and J is TRBJ1-1; no firm D call. Trimming pared 0 bases from V and 1 base from J, leaving 12 bases between. The CDR3 spans 16 residues. The germline gives CDR1 MGHRA, CDR2 YSYEKL. In nucleotides, the CDR3 is TGCGCCAGCAGCCAAGAGTTCGGACTCCGGAACACTGAAGCTTTCTTT. Protein: CASSQEFGLRNTEAFF.

The genes are TRBV6-5 and TRBJ2-7; possibly TRBD2 for D (5 bases). The CDR3 is 16 residues long. Germline V lookup: CDR1 MNHEY, CDR2 SVGAGI. Trimming removed 4 bases at V and 4 bases at J, with 20 bases between. The DNA of the CDR3 is TGTGCCAGCAGTTCCTTGGACTCCCGAGCTGCTTACGAGCAGTACTTC. It yields the protein CASSSLDSRAAYEQYF.

The chain is built from TRBV9 and TRBJ2-2, with 9 bases matching TRBD2. The CDR3 consists of 17 residues. J gave up 0 bases and V 1 base, and 4 bases lay outside the gene matches. Germline V lookup: CDR1 SGDLS, CDR2 YYNGEE. CDR3 sequence: CASSVRTSASNTGELFF. In DNA, the CDR3 is TGTGCCAGCAGCGTAAGGACTAGCGCCTCGAACACCGGGGAGCTGTTTTTT.

This clone was detected once. The rearrangement links TRBV12-1 to TRBJ2-7; no DNA check was done on the table's D call, TRBD2. TRBV12-1 is recorded as a pseudogene. The CDR3 consists of 15 residues. In DNA form, the CDR3 reads TGTGCCAGCAGCCCTGGGACTAGCCTTGGATACGAGCAGTACTTC. The encoded protein is CASSPGTSLGYEQYF.

This chain links TRBV30 with TRBJ1-3, with D possibly TRBD1 on 5 matching bases. V shed 2 bases and J shed 0 bases, with 11 bases lying between them. Germline CDR1 reads GTSNPN; CDR2 reads SVGIG (reference sequence). CDR3 size: 15 residues. The CDR3 region has the DNA TGTGCCTGGAGTCTCGAGACAGTCTCTGGAAACACCATATATTTT. Its translation: CAWSLETVSGNTIYF.

The chain recombines TRBV19 with TRBJ1-3, with no clear D. This CDR3 has 13 residues. The V gene's germline CDR1 is LNHDA and CDR2 SQIVND (reference sequence). Trimming stripped 7 bases from V and 2 bases from J, with 9 bases between. In DNA form, the CDR3 reads TGTGCCAGTACGTCGTTCCCTGGAAACACCATATATTTT. Its translation: CASTSFPGNTIYF.

This sequence joins TRBV7-9 and TRBJ1-2, with D possibly matching TRBD1 (5 bases). The germline CDR1 and CDR2 sequences are SEHNR and FQNEAQ (reference sequence). The CDR3 runs to 15 residues. V lost 5 bases and J 4 bases, leaving 17 bases between the germline ends. The CDR3 region is CASSRVDSGRYGYTF. CDR3 nucleotide sequence: TGTGCCAGCAGCAGGGTCGACAGTGGGCGCTATGGCTACACCTTC.

The chain employs TRBV2 and TRBJ1-5; tentative D call: TRBD1 (6 bases). V was trimmed by 7 bases and J by 2 bases, leaving 12 bases between them. The germline gives CDR1 SNHLY, CDR2 FYNNEI. The CDR3 spans 14 residues. CDR3 region: CASTGQFGNQPQHF. The CDR3 DNA follows: TGTGCCAGCACTGGACAGTTTGGCAATCAGCCCCAGCATTTT. The complete variable domain, with remaining parts taken from reference TRBV2 and TRBJ1-5, reads EPEVTQTPSHQVTQMGQEVILRCVPISNHLYFYWYRQILGQKVEFLVSFYNNEISEKSEIFDDQFSVERPDGSNFTLKIRSTKLEDSAMYFCASTGQFGNQPQHFGDGTRLSIL.

The chain is built from TRBV6-1 and TRBJ1-5, with a weak D call TRBD1 (5 bases). The V gene's germline CDR1 is MNHNS and CDR2 SASEGT. The CDR3 is 17 amino acids. V was pared by 2 bases and J by 3 bases, with 17 bases between. The CDR3 loop reads CASSERQGRALNQPQHF. CDR3 DNA sequence: TGTGCCAGCAGTGAAAGGCAGGGCAGGGCGCTCAATCAGCCCCAGCATTTT.